The next 27 T cell receptor beta chains were all read from a single sample in a study of cytomegalovirus exposure and HLA in healthy donors. The PCR used 60 Vbeta and 13 Jbeta primers. Assay: immunoSEQ multiplex PCR; the TCRdb copy retains only in-frame clones and omits some. Seen here are approximately 110,000 clones, roughly 85% observed once, and the top ten hold 2.5% to 3.5%. The sequencing sample was made of PBMCs. The origin of the receptors is a woman between 40 and 55 years old in good health and CMV-seronegative.

The genes are TRBV5-6 and TRBJ2-3; 9 bases align to TRBD2. The V segment lost 2 bases and the J segment 4 bases; nucleotides outside the gene matches: 2. From germline, CDR1 is SGHDT and CDR2 YYEEEE. CDR3 length: 14 residues. In DNA form, the CDR3 reads TGTGCCAGCAGCTTAGCGGGAGGATCAGATACGCAGTATTTT. This encodes CASSLAGGSDTQYF.

The J gene is TRBJ2-7, the V gene TRBV11-2, with 13 nucleotides matching TRBD2. The germline CDR1 and CDR2 sequences are SGHAT and FQNNGV. V lost 1 base and J lost 7; bases outside the gene matches: 4. The CDR3 extends over 15 amino acids. CDR3 residues: CASSLGTSGSGEQYF. The CDR3 nucleotides are TGTGCCAGCAGCTTAGGGACTAGCGGGAGCGGAGAGCAGTACTTC.

This clone was seen a handful of times. V and J are TRBV19 and TRBJ2-3, with unresolved D. Germline V lookup: CDR1 LNHDA, CDR2 SQIVND (reference sequence). The length of the CDR3 is 18 residues. Trimming left V 5 bases short and J 2 bases short, with 23 bases between. In DNA, the CDR3 is TGTGCCAGTAGTTTAACCGCCTTTTGGCTTCCCAACACAGATACGCAGTATTTT. Protein: CASSLTAFWLPNTDTQYF.

The chain links TRBV6-5 to TRBJ2-3; 8 bases map to TRBD2. The CDR3 is 14 residues long. Germline CDR1 reads MNHEY; CDR2 reads SVGAGI. Unmatched junction bases numbered 7, after V lost 5 bases and J lost 6 bases. CDR3 sequence: CASSPREGWDTQYF. The CDR3 DNA sequence: TGTGCCAGCAGTCCCCGGGAGGGGTGGGATACGCAGTATTTT.

The CDR3 here is CASSLNRAGQPQHF. The CDR3 nucleotides read TGTGCCAGCAGTTTGAACAGGGCTGGTCAGCCCCAGCATTTT. This chain links TRBV27 with TRBJ1-5, with a weak D call TRBD1 (6 bases). CDR1 is MNHEY, CDR2 SMNVEV, per germline (reference sequence). Trimming shortened V by 3 bases and J by 6 bases, and 12 bases separated the two germline ends. The CDR3 loop spans 14 amino acids.

This chain joins TRBV6-6 and TRBJ2-4; D is possibly TRBD2 (6 bases). Between the trimmed V and J ends, which lost 7 bases and 1 base, there was a span of 17 bases. CDR1 and CDR2 (germline): MNHNY, SVGAGI (reference sequence). The CDR3 has 16 residues. CDR3 region: CASTALATLAKNIQYF. In DNA, the CDR3 is TGTGCCAGCACTGCACTAGCTACCCTGGCCAAAAACATTCAGTACTTC.

The V gene is TRBV7-9, the J gene TRBJ1-2; TRBD1 aligns across 7 bases. In germline, CDR1 is SEHNR, CDR2 FQNEAQ (reference sequence). V was clipped by 5 bases and J by 7 bases; unmatched bases: 7. This CDR3 is 13 amino acids long. The CDR3 loop is CASSETGYGGYTF. Written as DNA, the CDR3 is TGTGCCAGCAGCGAGACAGGGTACGGTGGCTACACCTTC. The variable domain in full, completed from reference TRBV7-9 and TRBJ1-2, reads DTGVSQNPRHKITKRGQNVTFRCDPISEHNRLYWYRQTLGQGPEFLTYFQNEAQLEKSRLLSDRFSAERPKGSFSTLEIQRTEQGDSAMYLCASSETGYGGYTFGSGTRLTVV.

The V call is TRBV28, the J call TRBJ2-1; 10 bases align to TRBD2. Unmatched junction bases numbered 6, after V lost 4 bases and J lost 9 bases. CDR1 is MDHEN and CDR2 is SYDVKM in the germline V gene. This CDR3 is 14 amino acids long. This CDR3 reads CASSSPSGRVEQFF. CDR3 nucleotides: TGTGCCAGCAGTTCCCCTAGCGGGAGAGTTGAGCAGTTCTTC.

The V call is TRBV6-1, the J call TRBJ1-5; D is perhaps TRBD1 (6 bases). The CDR3 contains 13 residues. Germline V gene lookup returns CDR1 MNHNS and CDR2 SASEGT. Between the trimmed V and J ends, which lost 7 bases and 4 bases, there was a span of 11 bases. CDR3 protein: CASTSQGNQPQHF. In DNA, the CDR3 is TGTGCCAGCACCAGCCAGGGGAATCAGCCCCAGCATTTT.

J is TRBJ2-5 and V is TRBV7-2, with 7 bases that match TRBD2. The J call may be wrong; the DNA end is better matched by TRBJ2-7. Per germline, CDR1 SGHTA and CDR2 FQGNSA. CDR3 length equals 15 residues. CDR3 sequence reads: CASSLVGGSSYEQYF. CDR3 sequence (DNA): TGTGCCAGCAGCTTAGTCGGGGGGAGCTCCTACGAGCAGTACTTC.

CDR3 in amino acids: CASSYIWTGIDYNSPLHF. The CDR3, as DNA: TGTGCCAGCAGCTACATATGGACAGGGATAGACTATAATTCACCCCTCCACTTT. This chain uses TRBV7-2 with TRBJ1-6; 8 bases are shared with TRBD1. CDR1 is SGHTA, CDR2 FQGNSA, per germline. The CDR3 runs 18 residues. J gave up 3 bases and V 4 bases, and 11 bases lay outside the gene matches.

The chain is built from TRBV6-1 and TRBJ1-2; D gene ambiguous. With 4 bases removed from V and 8 bases from J, the gap between germline ends came to 11 bases. The CDR3 spans 12 residues. CDR1 is MNHNS, CDR2 SASEGT, per germline. CDR3 sequence (DNA): TGTGCCAGCAGTGTTAGTGCGCGGGGCTACACCTTC. Residues: CASSVSARGYTF.

V usage is TRBV6-5 and J usage is TRBJ1-2; D is unresolved. The V gene lost 7 bases and the J gene lost 4 bases, with 16 bases spanning the gap. CDR3 size: 14 residues. Germline CDR1 MNHEY, CDR2 SVGAGI. CDR3 loop: CASTYDPGVYGYTF. DNA of the CDR3: TGTGCCAGCACCTATGACCCAGGCGTCTATGGCTACACCTTC.

This clone was counted once. The rearrangement links TRBV4-1 to TRBJ2-3, with 13 positions matching TRBD2. The CDR3 has 18 residues. V gave up 4 bases and J gave up 2 bases; unmatched junction bases: 9. Looked up from germline, CDR1 is MGHRA and CDR2 is YSYEKL. As DNA, the CDR3 is TGCGCCAGCAGCCTCTGGACTAGCGGGAGTCTAGACACAGATACGCAGTATTTT. Translating it yields CASSLWTSGSLDTDTQYF.

In DNA, the CDR3 is TGTGCCAGCAGCTCCGGGCTGGGTAGCGGGAGCCCCGAGGACATTCAGTACTTC. Its translation: CASSSGLGSGSPEDIQYF. This chain uses TRBV5-4 with TRBJ2-4; 9 bases map to TRBD2. Germline lookup yields CDR1 SGHNT and CDR2 YYREEE (reference sequence). The CDR3 length is 18 residues. V lost 3 bases, J lost 8 bases, and 18 bases stayed unmatched.

This clone has a handful of counts. The chain employs TRBV29-1 and TRBJ1-1; TRBD1 agrees at 11 bases. Germline lookup yields CDR1 SQVTM and CDR2 ANQGSEA. The CDR3 is 15 amino acids. The trim removed 1 base at V and 3 bases at J, leaving 4 bases unmatched. The CDR3 spells CSVEVGQGGYTEAFF. As DNA, the CDR3 is TGCAGCGTTGAAGTGGGACAGGGGGGCTACACTGAAGCTTTCTTT.

The chain is built from TRBV30 and TRBJ2-3, with 10 positions matching TRBD2. The CDR3 extends over 15 amino acids. Germline CDR1 is GTSNPN and CDR2 is SVGIG (reference sequence). After removal of 4 bases from V and 3 bases from J, the junction contained 7 bases not matched to a gene. The CDR3 reads CAWTRTSGRTDTQYF. The CDR3 DNA reads TGTGCCTGGACCAGGACTAGCGGAAGGACAGATACGCAGTATTTT.

The chain has TRBV6-5 and TRBJ1-2; D unclear. V was trimmed by 0 bases and J by 5 bases, leaving 10 bases between them. CDR1 MNHEY and CDR2 SVGAGI come from the germline V gene. This CDR3 contains 14 residues. CDR3 DNA sequence: TGTGCCAGCAGTTACTCGGGCCAGGCGTATGGCTACACCTTC. Protein sequence: CASSYSGQAYGYTF.

CDR3 protein: CASPFWNRGTGELFF. In DNA, the CDR3 is TGTGCCAGCCCTTTCTGGAATAGGGGGACCGGGGAGCTGTTTTTT. This chain joins TRBV7-9 and TRBJ2-2; D is possibly TRBD1 (6 bases). The CDR3 extends over 15 amino acids. V was trimmed by 8 bases and J by 5 bases, leaving 18 bases between them. CDR1 is SEHNR and CDR2 is FQNEAQ in the germline V gene (reference sequence).

The genes are TRBV28 and TRBJ1-2, with TRBD1 identical over 7 bases. The junction had 4 bases not matched to a gene; V was cut back by 3 bases and J by 3 bases. Germline V gene lookup returns CDR1 MDHEN and CDR2 SYDVKM. The CDR3 length is 14 residues. The CDR3 sequence: CASSLSQGYYGYTF. The CDR3 DNA follows: TGTGCCAGCAGTTTGTCACAGGGGTACTATGGCTACACCTTC.

The gene calls are TRBV11-2 and TRBJ2-7; 8 positions match TRBD2. The CDR3 has 14 amino acids. The junction had 4 bases not matched to a gene; V was cut back by 3 bases and J by 3 bases. CDR1 is SGHAT and CDR2 is FQNNGV in the germline V gene. This chain's CDR3 is CASSFYSGNYEQYF. CDR3 DNA sequence: TGTGCCAGCAGCTTCTATAGCGGGAACTACGAGCAGTACTTC. Full variable domain (outside the CDR3, taken from reference TRBV11-2 and TRBJ2-7): EAGVAQSPRYKIIEKRQSVAFWCNPISGHATLYWYQQILGQGPKLLIQFQNNGVVDDSQLPKDRFSAERLKGVDSTLKIQPAKLEDSAVYLCASSFYSGNYEQYFGPGTRLTVT.

The V gene is TRBV5-4, the J gene TRBJ2-5; D remains ambiguous. V dropped 3 bases and J dropped 5 bases, with 17 bases sitting between them. CDR1 SGHNT and CDR2 YYREEE come from the germline V gene (reference sequence). This CDR3 comprises 15 residues. CDR3 bases: TGTGCCAGCAGCTCCGGTAGTGGGTTGAGGGAGACCCAGTACTTC. As protein: CASSSGSGLRETQYF.

The rearrangement joins TRBV30 to TRBJ1-4; D unclear. This CDR3 is built from 11 residues. V was shortened by 8 bases and J by 4 bases, with 8 bases between the two germline ends. Germline loops: CDR1 GTSNPN, CDR2 SVGIG (reference sequence). The CDR3 DNA reads TGTGCCGCACAGTTTAATGAAAAACTGTTTTTT. This codes for CAAQFNEKLFF.

The rearrangement uses TRBV14 and TRBJ1-1; D gene uncertain. CDR3 size: 13 residues. CDR1 SGHDN and CDR2 FVKESK come from the germline V gene. The V gene lost 0 bases and the J gene lost 9 bases, with 11 bases spanning the gap. CDR3 in DNA: TGTGCCAGCAGCCAAGATCTAGGGAGTCAAGCTTTCTTT. This sequence encodes CASSQDLGSQAFF.

The CDR3 region is CASSTGTGRESPLHF. CDR3 bases: TGTGCCAGCAGCACGGGGACAGGGAGGGAATCACCCCTCCACTTT. V is TRBV7-8 and J is TRBJ1-6; 9 positions match TRBD1. The germline CDR1 and CDR2 sequences are SGHVS and FQNEAQ. Unmatched junction bases numbered 9, after V lost 5 bases and J lost 10 bases. The CDR3 is made up of 15 amino acids.

The rearrangement joins TRBV27 to TRBJ1-6; the D gene is possibly TRBD1 (5 bases). The CDR3 is 17 amino acids. V lost 1 base and J 0 bases, leaving 10 bases between the germline ends. CDR1 MNHEY and CDR2 SMNVEV come from the germline V gene (reference sequence). The CDR3 bases are TGTGCCAGCAGTTTATTCAGTCAGGGCTCCTATAATTCACCCCTCCACTTT. Its protein is CASSLFSQGSYNSPLHF.

The V gene is TRBV9, the J gene TRBJ1-2; D might be TRBD1 (5 bases). This CDR3 has 15 amino acids. The V and J ends lost 6 bases and 1 base respectively, with 16 bases between them. Germline loops: CDR1 SGDLS, CDR2 YYNGEE. The CDR3 sequence is CASTGGTGNNYGYTF. The CDR3 DNA follows: TGTGCCAGCACCGGGGGAACAGGCAATAACTATGGCTACACCTTC.